The source of this T cell receptor beta chain is a study of blood T cell repertoires in COVID-19. Overall study context: The samples span acute and convalescent COVID-19 from the United States, Italy and Spain. PBMCs, B-cell-depleted T cells, or T cells provided the cDNA or gDNA that made up the material.

Looked up from germline, CDR1 is LGHNT and CDR2 is FRNRAP. The CDR3 sequence is 17 residues long. V was clipped by 0 bases and J by 4 bases, with 16 bases between them. Study processing details: How many nucleated cells were present was estimated from reference gene primer amplification. Assay used: immunoSEQ multiplex PCR; TCRdb lists only in-frame clones, some missing. That table furnishes V, J and clone size, whereas the DNA furnished D and trimming. The sample lists 100,000 to 150,000 clones; roughly 84% were seen once. The receptor was derived from a woman of 80 years or more with acute or convalescent COVID-19. Sequencing was done on a sample of peripheral blood. J is TRBJ1-3 and V is TRBV12-5; the D is unclear. The CDR3 DNA is TGTGCTAGTGGTTTGGTACAATTCCCCTCCGGGGGAAACACCATATATTTT. Residues: CASGLVQFPSGGNTIYF. Full variable domain (missing parts from reference TRBV12-5 and TRBJ1-3): DARVTQTPRHKVTEMGQEVTMRCQPILGHNTVFWYRQTMMQGLELLAYFRNRAPLDDSGMPKDRFSAEMPDATLATLKIQPSEPRDSAVYFCASGLVQFPSGGNTIYFGEGSWLTVV.